The sequence of this T cell receptor (beta chain) was determined in a study of response to subunit inactivated influenza vaccine listed by TCRdb under 2018. Regarding the study in general: To follow how T cells responded to a trivalent subunit inactivated influenza vaccine, the researchers relied on deep quantitative profiling of the T cell receptor repertoire.

Overall study outcomes, separate from this receptor: It was suggested by the authors that each seasonal influenza vaccination may recruit only a limited number of new T cells.

Measured from the cysteine to the phenylalanine, the CDR3 is 14 residues long. Only CDR3 DNA is held: 42 bases, read in frame from base 1. Germline trimming: 1 base from V, 8 bases from J; junction bases outside gene matches: 4. Via the germline V gene (reference sequence), CDR1 is DFQATT and CDR2 SNEGSKA. The time point label on this specimen signifies: around 42 days after influenza vaccine administration. Libraries were constructed by RT-PCR. TCRdb names Illumina HiSeq 2500 as the instrument used. The public reads were run again by TCRdb, first through fastp at Q25 and then through MiXCR, and only productive beta chains were kept. Here each entry gathers all rows of one CDR3 protein and keeps the most common genes and DNA. A total of about 500,000 distinct CDR3 sequences appear in this sample, under 15% of them only once. The top ten clones comprise about an eighth of the sample. In this sample, this clonotype turned up a few times. Its antigen is currently not known. The record has no base qualities; no much larger clone is one base away.

This TCR came from a man aged 50 to 60 who received an inactivated influenza vaccine. Donor details come from another sample of the same person, matched by shared clones. Sequencing used PBMCs from blood, obtained roughly 6 weeks after vaccination. The chain is encoded by TRBV20-1 joined to TRBJ2-1; TRBD2 agrees with 11 junctional bases. The bases read TGCAGTGCTAGAGTAGCGGGAGGGCCCGATGAGCAGTTCTTC. It encodes CSARVAGGPDEQFF.